This T cell receptor beta chain was obtained from a study of blood T cell repertoires in COVID-19. Trimming removed 4 bases from V and 15 bases from J; junction bases left unmatched: 12. Germline CDR1 is SGHVS and CDR2 is FNYEAQ. This CDR3 contains 14 residues. Sequencing used immunoSEQ multiplex PCR; TCRdb keeps in-frame clones, though not all of them. Among approximately 99,000 clones listed, 79% were seen once. The sample taken for sequencing was peripheral blood. The sequence was obtained from a woman aged 80 or over with active or convalescent COVID-19. The genes are TRBV7-6 and TRBJ1-6, with 7 bases fitting TRBD1. This CDR3 is CASSSLPQGEHLHF. In nucleotides, the CDR3 is TGTGCCAGCAGCTCATTGCCCCAGGGGGAACACCTCCACTTT.